Reported below is one T cell receptor beta chain. Its cognate antigen is unknown. The sample is drawn from a study of beta chain features in type 1 diabetes. Study information: Healthy donors resembled patients in age, gender and cell yields.

The CDR3 is made up of 16 amino acids. V lost 0 bases to trimming and J lost 2 bases, with 11 bases between them. Germline loops: CDR1 SGHRS, CDR2 YFSETQ. Study-level findings and limits: PCR may have favored shorter templates equally in patients and controls. Insertions were fewer and deletions more numerous at VDJ junctions in type 1 diabetes patients.

Since all of the isolated RNA was reverse transcribed, expressed TCRB transcripts were what got sequenced. Sequencing used immunoSEQ multiplex PCR; TCRdb keeps in-frame clones, though not all of them. The sample has some 150,000 clones, around a tenth seen once; the top ten hold 0.5% to 0.65%. The TCR sequence derives from a woman aged 40 to 50 in good health. The chain combines TRBV5-1 with TRBJ2-2; D remains unclear. Source material: central memory CD4+ T cells from blood. The CDR3 nucleotides read TGCGCCAGCAGCTTGGAGAGCAGGTCCAACACCGGGGAGCTGTTTTTT. Its protein is CASSLESRSNTGELFF.